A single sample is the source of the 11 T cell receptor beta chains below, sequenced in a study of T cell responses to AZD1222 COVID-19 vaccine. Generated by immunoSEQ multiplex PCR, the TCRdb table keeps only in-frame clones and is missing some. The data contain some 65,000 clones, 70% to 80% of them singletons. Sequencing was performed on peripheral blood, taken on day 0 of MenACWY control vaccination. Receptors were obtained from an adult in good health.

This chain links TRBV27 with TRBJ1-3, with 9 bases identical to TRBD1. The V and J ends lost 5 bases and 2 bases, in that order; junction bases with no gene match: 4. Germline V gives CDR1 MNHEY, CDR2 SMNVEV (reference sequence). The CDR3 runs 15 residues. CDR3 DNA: TGTGCCAGCAGTAACCGACAGGGGGCTGGAAACACCATATATTTT. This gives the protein CASSNRQGAGNTIYF.

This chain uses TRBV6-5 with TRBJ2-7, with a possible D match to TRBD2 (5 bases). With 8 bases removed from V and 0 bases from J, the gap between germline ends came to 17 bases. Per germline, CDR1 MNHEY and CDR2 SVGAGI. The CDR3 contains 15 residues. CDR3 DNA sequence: TGTGCCAGCCGGGTGGGCGGGCCGCCCTCCTACGAGCAGTACTTC. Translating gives CASRVGGPPSYEQYF.

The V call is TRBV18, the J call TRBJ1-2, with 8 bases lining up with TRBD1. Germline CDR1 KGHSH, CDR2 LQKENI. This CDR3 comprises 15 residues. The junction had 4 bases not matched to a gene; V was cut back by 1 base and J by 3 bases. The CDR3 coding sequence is TGTGCCAGCTCACCACTCGGACAGGGAGACTATGGCTACACCTTC. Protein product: CASSPLGQGDYGYTF.

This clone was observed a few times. This CDR3 reads CALGLYEQYF. CDR3 coding DNA: TGTGCCTTGGGTCTCTACGAGCAGTACTTC. This chain connects TRBV30 to TRBJ2-7; no definite D call. V was clipped by 7 bases and J by 3 bases, with 7 bases between them. CDR1 is GTSNPN and CDR2 is SVGIG in the germline V gene (reference sequence). The CDR3 has 10 amino acids.

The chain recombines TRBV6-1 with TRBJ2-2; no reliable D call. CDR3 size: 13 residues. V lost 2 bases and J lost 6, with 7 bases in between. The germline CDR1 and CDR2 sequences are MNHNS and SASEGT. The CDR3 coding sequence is TGTGCCAGCAGTGAAAGGAGACCCGGGGAGCTGTTTTTT. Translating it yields CASSERRPGELFF.

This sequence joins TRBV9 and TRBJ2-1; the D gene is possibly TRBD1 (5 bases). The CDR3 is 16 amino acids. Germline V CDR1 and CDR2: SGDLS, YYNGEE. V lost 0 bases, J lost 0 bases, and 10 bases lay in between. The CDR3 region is CASSVEGRGSYNEQFF. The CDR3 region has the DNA TGTGCCAGCAGCGTAGAGGGTAGGGGCTCCTACAATGAGCAGTTCTTC. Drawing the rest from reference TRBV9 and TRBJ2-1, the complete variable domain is DSGVTQTPKHLITATGQRVTLRCSPRSGDLSVYWYQQSLDQGLQFLIQYYNGEERAKGNILERFSAQQFPDLHSELNLSSLELGDSALYFCASSVEGRGSYNEQFFGPGTRLTVL.

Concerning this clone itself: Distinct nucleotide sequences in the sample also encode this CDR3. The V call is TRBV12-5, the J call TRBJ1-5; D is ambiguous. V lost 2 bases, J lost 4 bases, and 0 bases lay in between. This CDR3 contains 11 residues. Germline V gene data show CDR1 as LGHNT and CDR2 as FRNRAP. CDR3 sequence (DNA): TGTGCTAGTGGTTTGAATCAGCCCCAGCATTTT. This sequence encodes CASGLNQPQHF.

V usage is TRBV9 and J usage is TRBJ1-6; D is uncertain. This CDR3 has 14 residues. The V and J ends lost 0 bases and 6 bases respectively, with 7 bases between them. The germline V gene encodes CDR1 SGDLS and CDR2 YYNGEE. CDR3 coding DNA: TGTGCCAGCAGCGTAGACGCCCTTAATTCACCCCTCCACTTT. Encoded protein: CASSVDALNSPLHF.

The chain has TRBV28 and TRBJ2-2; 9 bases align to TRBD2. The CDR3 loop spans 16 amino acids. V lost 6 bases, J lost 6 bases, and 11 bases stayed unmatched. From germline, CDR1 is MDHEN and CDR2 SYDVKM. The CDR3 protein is CASRKPPGLAPGELFF. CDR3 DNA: TGTGCCAGCAGAAAACCCCCGGGACTAGCTCCCGGGGAGCTGTTTTTT.

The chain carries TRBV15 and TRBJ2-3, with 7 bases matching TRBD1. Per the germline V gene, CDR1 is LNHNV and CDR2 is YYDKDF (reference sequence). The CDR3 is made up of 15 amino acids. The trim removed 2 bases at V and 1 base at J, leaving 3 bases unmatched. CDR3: CATSRNRGGTDTQYF. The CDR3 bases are TGTGCCACCAGCAGAAACAGGGGCGGCACAGATACGCAGTATTTT. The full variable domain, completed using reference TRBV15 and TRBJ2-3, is DAMVIQNPRYQVTQFGKPVTLSCSQTLNHNVMYWYQQKSSQAPKLLFHYYDKDFNNEADTPDNFQSRRPNTSFCFLDIRSPGLGDTAMYLCATSRNRGGTDTQYFGPGTRLTVL.

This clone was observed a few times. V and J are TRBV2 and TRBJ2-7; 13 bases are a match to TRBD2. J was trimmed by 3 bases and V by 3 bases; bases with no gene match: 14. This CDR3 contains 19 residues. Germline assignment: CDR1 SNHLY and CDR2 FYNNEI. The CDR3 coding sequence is TGTGCCAGCAGTGACGATATTGGACTAGCGGGGGCCCTGGACTACGAGCAGTACTTC. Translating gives CASSDDIGLAGALDYEQYF.